The 16 T cell receptor beta chains below were found in one sample sequenced in a study of T cells after yellow fever vaccination. TCRdb used MiXCR to reprocess the 5' RACE reads, holding one entry per CDR3 protein. Of 300,000 or so distinct CDR3 sequences listed, 3.5% to 4.5% were seen once; the top ten hold 20% to 30%. The material was PBMCs, obtained 5 days after the yellow fever booster vaccination. These receptors all come from a man younger than 35 who received the YFV17D yellow fever vaccine.

CDR3 loop: CASSNSLAGDAGELFF. The CDR3 DNA reads TGTGCCAGCAGTAATTCTTTAGCGGGGGACGCCGGGGAGCTGTTTTTT. J is TRBJ2-2 and V is TRBV6-6, with 9 positions matching TRBD2. The V gene end was trimmed by 5 bases and the J gene end by 6 bases; junction bases not matched to a gene: 10. In germline, CDR1 is MNHNY, CDR2 SVGAGI (reference sequence). This CDR3 is 16 amino acids long.

This clonotype was counted ten times or more. V gene TRBV6-2 or TRBV6-3 combines with J gene TRBJ1-3, with no clear D. Germline V gene sequence: CDR1 MNHEY, CDR2 SVGEGT. Trimming pared 2 bases from V and 0 bases from J, leaving 8 bases between. CDR3 size: 15 residues. CDR3 nucleotides: TGTGCCAGCAGTTACGGCCGAGGCTCTGGAAACACCATATATTTT. It yields the protein CASSYGRGSGNTIYF.

There are many counts of this clonotype. The chain uses TRBV24-1 and TRBJ2-2; 9 nucleotides match TRBD2. This CDR3 has 15 amino acids. CDR1 KGHDR and CDR2 SFDVKD come from the germline V gene. The V segment lost 9 bases and the J segment 1 base; nucleotides outside the gene matches: 5. Written as DNA, the CDR3 is TGTGCCACCGGGAGGACTAGCGAGAACACCGGGGAGCTGTTTTTT. Translated, it gives CATGRTSENTGELFF.

This clonotype was seen many times. The chain employs TRBV5-5 and TRBJ2-1; 9 bases are shared with TRBD2. V dropped 0 bases and J dropped 10; count of bases not matched to a gene: 2. Germline CDR1 is SGHKS and CDR2 is YYEKEE (reference sequence). CDR3 length: 13 amino acids. Here the CDR3 reads CASSLVAGGEQFF. The CDR3 DNA sequence: TGTGCCAGCAGCTTGGTGGCGGGGGGGGAGCAGTTCTTC.

This clonotype was seen at least ten times. This sequence joins TRBV3-1 and TRBJ2-7; D unresolved. Germline lookup yields CDR1 LGHDT and CDR2 YNNKEL (reference sequence). V was clipped by 2 bases and J by 2 bases, with 10 bases between them. The CDR3 runs to 14 residues. The CDR3: CASSQWGRTYEQYF. The CDR3 DNA follows: TGTGCCAGCAGCCAATGGGGTAGGACCTACGAGCAGTACTTC.

At least ten counts were recorded for this clonotype. V is TRBV2 and J is TRBJ2-2; maybe TRBD2 (6 bases). Germline V CDR1 and CDR2: SNHLY, FYNNEI. CDR3 length: 14 residues. The germline V and J ends were trimmed by 6 bases and 9 bases, with 17 bases remaining between them. DNA of the CDR3: TGTGCCAGCAGGGCGGGACGGGACTTCCGGGAGCTGTTTTTT. Protein: CASRAGRDFRELFF.

This clonotype was counted a few times. The chain combines TRBV6-5 with TRBJ2-7; 7 bases align to TRBD1. The germline CDR1 and CDR2 sequences are MNHEY and SVGAGI. Trimming took 6 bases from V and 4 from J; bases not matched to a gene: 9. This CDR3 has 14 residues. The CDR3 loop reads CASSPGTVVYEQYF. CDR3 in DNA: TGTGCCAGCAGCCCCGGGACAGTAGTTTACGAGCAGTACTTC.

This clonotype was counted a few times. The chain recombines TRBV5-1 with TRBJ1-2, with TRBD1 as a possible D gene (5 bases). Germline V CDR1 and CDR2: SGHRS, YFSETQ. The CDR3 sequence is 13 residues long. V lost 4 bases to trimming and J lost 6 bases, with 13 bases between them. As DNA, the CDR3 is TGCGCCAGCAGCGACCAGGGTCGGGATGGCTACACCTTC. Translation gives CASSDQGRDGYTF.

This clonotype was seen at least ten times. V gene TRBV6-6 combines with J gene TRBJ1-1; D is perhaps TRBD1 (5 bases). Trimming stripped 6 bases from V and 0 bases from J, with 11 bases between. Germline V gene sequence: CDR1 MNHNY, CDR2 SVGAGI (reference sequence). The CDR3 totals 14 residues. In nucleotides, the CDR3 is TGTGCCAGCAGAAGAGCACAGGTGAACACTGAAGCTTTCTTT. This gives the protein CASRRAQVNTEAFF.

J is TRBJ2-5 and V is TRBV11-2; 7 bases line up with TRBD1. Germline CDR1 reads SGHAT; CDR2 reads FQNNGV. Losses at the gene ends were 5 bases for V and 2 bases for J; bases not matched to a gene: 5. The CDR3 extends over 14 amino acids. CDR3 nucleotide sequence: TGTGCCAGCAGCAAGGGACAGAGGCAAGAGACCCAGTACTTC. This codes for CASSKGQRQETQYF.

This clonotype occurred a few times. This chain connects TRBV5-1 to TRBJ2-6, with 7 bases lining up with TRBD1. Germline CDR1 is SGHRS and CDR2 is YFSETQ. The CDR3 runs 14 residues. V lost 4 bases, J lost 8 bases, and 6 bases stayed unmatched. CDR3 residues: CASSKDRVSNVLTF. The CDR3 nucleotides read TGCGCCAGCAGCAAAGACAGGGTGTCCAACGTCCTGACTTTC.

The chain carries TRBV12-3 or TRBV12-4 and TRBJ2-5, with D unresolved. The CDR3 runs to 12 residues. V was clipped by 3 bases and J by 4 bases, with 6 bases between them. This CDR3 reads CASSFVTETQYF. CDR3 in DNA: TGTGCCAGCAGTTTTGTGACAGAGACCCAGTACTTC.

The chain carries TRBV11-2 and TRBJ2-1, with TRBD2 matching 10 bases. With 7 bases clipped from V and 7 bases from J, the junction kept 13 bases outside the gene matches. CDR3 length: 16 residues. CDR1 is SGHAT, CDR2 FQNNGV, per germline. The CDR3, as DNA: TGTGCCAGCATCCCACCTCTAGCGGGGGAATTTAATGAGCAGTTCTTC. Protein: CASIPPLAGEFNEQFF.

This clonotype was seen more than once but under ten times. The rearrangement uses TRBV7-9 and TRBJ1-1; 7 bases match TRBD1. Germline lookup yields CDR1 SEHNR and CDR2 FQNEAQ (reference sequence). The CDR3 has 14 residues. V trimming: 5 bases; J trimming: 11 bases; junction bases outside the gene matches: 14. CDR3 coding DNA: TGTGCCAGCAGCCAACTGGCGGCAGGGGGATCCGCTTTCTTT. It is translated as CASSQLAAGGSAFF.

The V gene is TRBV6-2 or TRBV6-3, the J gene TRBJ2-6, with D perhaps matching TRBD1 or TRBD2 (6 bases each). The CDR3 spans 21 residues. V lost 6 bases and J 0 bases, leaving 27 bases between the germline ends. CDR1 and CDR2 (germline): MNHEY, SVGEGT. The chain's CDR3 is CASRGARRRDTQLSGANVLTF. CDR3 DNA sequence: TGTGCCAGCAGAGGGGCGAGGCGGAGGGACACCCAACTCTCTGGGGCCAACGTCCTGACTTTC.

The chain links TRBV18 to TRBJ1-1, with a possible D match to TRBD1 (5 bases). The CDR3 spans 15 residues. Trimming removed 5 bases from V and 4 bases from J, with 17 bases in between. The germline V gene encodes CDR1 KGHSH and CDR2 LQKENI. DNA for the CDR3: TGTGCCAGCTCAGCACAGGCCGGGGGTGGCACTGAAGCTTTCTTT. It is translated as CASSAQAGGGTEAFF.